The 29 T cell receptor beta chains reported below all come from one sample, sequenced in a study of tissue T cells after allogeneic stem cell transplantation. Here immunoSEQ multiplex PCR was the method, and the copy in TCRdb shows in-frame clones only, minus some. The data show about 4,000 clones, under 65% seen once. Documented time point: mouse harvest day 7 after allogeneic transplant. Tail vein injection delivered 10^7 T-cell-depleted bone marrow cells and 10^6 splenic CD5+ T cells. Sequenced material: gut tissue. The receptors shown here come from a female BALB/c mouse given C57BL/6 T cells with graft-versus-host disease after an allogeneic hematopoietic cell transplant.

This clone was found a few times. Germline and genes here are mouse. The observed sequence ends 1 residue before the CDR3 terminus, with the missing tail filled in from the germline J gene. The chain combines TRBV26 with TRBJ2-2; tentative D call: TRBD1 (7 bases). The length of the CDR3 is 15 residues. V lost 5 bases and J 3 bases, leaving 13 bases between the germline ends. The germline CDR1 and CDR2 sequences are KGHPV and FQNQEV (reference sequence). The CDR3 protein is CASSRRGQDTGQLYF. The part of the CDR3 DNA that was read is TGTGCCAGCAGTAGGAGGGGGCAGGACACCGGGCAGCTCTAC.

This clone was found a few times. Gene names and germline match the mouse. The CDR3 goes on 1 residue after the read ends, and that part is filled in from the germline J gene. V and J are TRBV12-2 and TRBJ2-7; no definite D call. Trimming took off 6 bases at V and 3 bases at J, with 14 bases between the two ends. This CDR3 is built from 13 residues. CDR1 and CDR2 (germline): SGHLS, HYDKME. The CDR3 region is CASPRPSGYEQYF. The CDR3 DNA, read in part, is TGTGCCAGCCCCCGGCCTTCGGGCTATGAACAGTAC.

In the case of this clone: Gene names and germline match the mouse. The CDR3 end falls 1 residue outside the read, so it is completed with the germline J gene. The genes are TRBV3 and TRBJ1-4, with 7 bases matching TRBD1. CDR1 and CDR2 from the germline V gene are SNHLY and FYNGKV (reference sequence). The CDR3 runs to 16 residues. V lost 2 bases and J lost 1; bases outside the gene matches: 4. Partial CDR3 DNA: TGTGCCAGCAGCTTATCAGGGGGGACTTCCAACGAAAGATTATTT. This sequence encodes CASSLSGGTSNERLF. The entire CDR3 protein reads CASSLSGGTSNERLFF.

This clone was seen a single time. Mouse gene names and germline throughout. The CDR3 DNA, read in part, is TGTGCCAGCAGTCTTCAGGGGTGGGGTCAAAACACCTTGTAC. This codes for CASSLQGWGQNTLY. From start to end, the CDR3 is CASSLQGWGQNTLYF. This rearrangement joins TRBV26 to TRBJ2-4, with D possibly being TRBD1 (6 bases). The read ends 1 residue early relative to the CDR3; the germline J gene fills the gap. The CDR3 is 15 amino acids. Germline values: CDR1 KGHPV, CDR2 FQNQEV (reference sequence). V lost 3 bases and J 1 base, leaving 11 bases between the germline ends.

As concerns this clone: Gene names and germline match the mouse. The CDR3 is cut off 1 residue early in the read; its end comes from the germline J gene. The J gene is TRBJ2-5, the V gene TRBV2; D gene ambiguous. The CDR3 is made up of 13 amino acids. Trimming shortened V by 4 bases and J by 0 bases, and 5 bases separated the two germline ends. The germline V gene has CDR1 LGHNA and CDR2 YSYQKL. Partial CDR3 DNA: TGTGCCAGCAGCCCGACAAACCAAGACACCCAGTAC. Its translation is CASSPTNQDTQY. The full-length CDR3 reads as CASSPTNQDTQYF.

Only a few counts were recorded for this clone. Genes here carry mouse names. From the germline J gene comes the end of the CDR3, since the read stops 1 residue before it. The J gene is TRBJ2-4, the V gene TRBV5; 11 positions agree with TRBD2. The ends lost 4 bases at V and 0 bases at J; junction bases unmatched: 3. Germline CDR1 LGHNA, CDR2 YNLKQL (reference sequence). The CDR3 has 16 residues. The sequenced CDR3 bases are TGTGCCAGCAGCCTGACTGGGGGGGTCAGTCAAAACACCTTGTAC. Its protein is CASSLTGGVSQNTLY. The whole CDR3 sequence reads CASSLTGGVSQNTLYF.

A word on this clone: Mouse germline and gene names are used. The read gets to within 1 residue of the CDR3 end, and the germline J gene fills in the rest. The chain joins TRBV1 to TRBJ1-3, with D uncertain. The CDR3 is made up of 15 amino acids. V was clipped by 0 bases and J by 0 bases, with 6 bases between them. The V gene's germline CDR1 is NSQYPW and CDR2 LRSPGD (reference sequence). CDR3 region: CTCSAEAHSGNTLYF. CDR3 bases read: TGCACCTGCAGTGCAGAGGCCCATTCTGGAAATACGCTCTAT.

With regard to this clone: Any gene name here is a mouse gene name. With the read ending 1 residue before the CDR3 end, the germline J gene is used to fill in that end. The rearrangement links TRBV15 to TRBJ1-1, with 7 nucleotides matching TRBD1. Unmatched junction bases numbered 2, after V lost 6 bases and J lost 7 bases. Germline lookup yields CDR1 SGHND and CDR2 FRSKSL. This CDR3 contains 11 residues. CDR3 DNA (partial): TGTGCCAGCAGAGGGACAGAAGAAGTCTTC. Translated, it gives CASRGTEEVF. In full, the CDR3 reads CASRGTEEVFF.

This clone has more than one count but fewer than ten. Germline and genes: mouse. The read ends 1 residue shy of where the CDR3 ends; the end is completed using the germline J gene. The rearrangement links TRBV26 to TRBJ1-4, with D tentatively TRBD1 (6 bases). Looked up from germline, CDR1 is KGHPV and CDR2 is FQNQEV (reference sequence). Trimming pared 4 bases from V and 3 bases from J, leaving 6 bases between. CDR3 length equals 13 residues. The CDR3 region is CASSHRANERLFF. The DNA read from the CDR3 is TGTGCCAGCAGTCACAGGGCCAACGAAAGATTATTT.

Note on this clone: Here the gene names and germline are mouse. The missing CDR3 end, 1 residue past where the read stops, is filled in from the germline J gene. The chain recombines TRBV13-2 with TRBJ2-1, with 9 bases fitting TRBD2. Unmatched junction bases numbered 4, after V lost 0 bases and J lost 6 bases. The CDR3 loop spans 15 amino acids. Germline V CDR1 and CDR2: NNHNN, SYGAGS (reference sequence). CDR3 sequence: CASGDAGGGGAEQFF. Incomplete CDR3 DNA: TGTGCCAGCGGTGATGCTGGGGGGGGCGGTGCTGAGCAGTTC.

Comment on this clone: The gene names here belong to mouse. The missing CDR3 end, 1 residue past where the read stops, is filled in from the germline J gene. V usage is TRBV24 and J usage is TRBJ2-2; D remains ambiguous. The CDR3 consists of 14 residues. Germline-derived CDR1 and CDR2 are KGHTA and FRNEEI. Trimming took off 6 bases at V and 0 bases at J, with 8 bases between the two ends. The covered CDR3 bases are TGTGCCAGCAGCCTAACAACAAACACCGGGCAGCTCTAC. Translation: CASSLTTNTGQLY. The full CDR3 protein reads CASSLTTNTGQLYF.

To note about this clone: Genes here carry mouse names. The read comes to an end 1 residue before the CDR3 does, leaving the germline J gene to fill in the end. V and J are TRBV13-1 and TRBJ2-7, with 9 bases fitting TRBD2. The J segment lost 4 bases and the V segment lost 1 base, leaving 3 bases of the junction unmatched. The germline V gene encodes CDR1 NSHNY and CDR2 SYGAGN. The CDR3 length is 14 residues. This CDR3 reads CASSDSTGGYEQYF. The CDR3 bases that were read are TGTGCCAGCAGTGATTCCACTGGGGGGTATGAACAGTAC.

Concerning this clone itself: Gene names and germline match the mouse. The sequence runs out 1 residue before the end of the CDR3; the remainder is reconstructed from the germline J gene. The chain employs TRBV13-2 and TRBJ2-4; TRBD2 matches 9 bases. The V and J ends lost 6 bases and 0 bases, in that order; junction bases with no gene match: 2. This CDR3 spans 14 amino acids. The V gene's germline CDR1 is NNHNN and CDR2 SYGAGS (reference sequence). The CDR3 sequence is CASDWGVSQNTLYF. CDR3 DNA, as far as it was read: TGTGCCAGCGACTGGGGGGTTAGTCAAAACACCTTGTAC.

As to this clone: Each gene name is a mouse one. The CDR3 end is not reached by the read, which stops 1 residue before it; the germline J gene fills it in. The chain uses TRBV13-3 and TRBJ1-4; no clear D. V was clipped by 1 base and J by 7 bases, with 14 bases between them. Germline V gives CDR1 NNHDY, CDR2 SYVADS. The CDR3 totals 15 residues. The DNA read from the CDR3 is TGTGCCAGCAGTGATTTGGACTCCCTCGGCGAAAGATTATTT. Its translation is CASSDLDSLGERLF. The CDR3 in full is CASSDLDSLGERLFF. Full variable domain (outside the CDR3, taken from reference TRBV13-3 and TRBJ1-4): EAAVTQSPRSKVAVTGGKVTLSCHQTNNHDYMYWYRQDTGHGLRLIHYSYVADSTEKGDIPDGYKASRPSQENFSLILELASLSQTAVYFCASSDLDSLGERLFFGHGTKLSVL.

A word on this clone: The gene names here belong to mouse. The CDR3 end falls 1 residue outside the read, so it is completed with the germline J gene. V is TRBV12-1 and J is TRBJ2-7, with 10 bases identical to TRBD2. The length of the CDR3 is 14 residues. CDR1 and CDR2 from the germline V gene are SGHSN and HYEKVE. Trimming removed 4 bases from V and 7 bases from J; junction bases left unmatched: 9. CDR3 sequence reads: CASSPDWGAQEQYF. Partial CDR3 DNA: TGTGCCAGCTCCCCTGACTGGGGGGCGCAGGAACAGTAC.

The sample holds a few counts of this clone. Gene names are mouse gene names. The read finishes 1 residue shy of the CDR3 end, and the germline J gene is used to complete it. The genes are TRBV26 and TRBJ2-7, with TRBD2 identical over 11 bases. Germline trimming cut 4 bases from V and 4 bases from J; bases unmatched to any gene: 3. Germline V gene lookup returns CDR1 KGHPV and CDR2 FQNQEV (reference sequence). The CDR3 length is 14 residues. The CDR3 loop is CASSPGLGGYEQYF. The sequenced CDR3 bases are TGTGCCAGCAGTCCCGGACTGGGGGGTTATGAACAGTAC.

Turning to this clone: Gene names follow the mouse nomenclature. Coverage ceases 1 residue before the CDR3 finishes, and the germline J gene fills in the end. The rearrangement joins TRBV17 to TRBJ2-2; D possibly matches TRBD1 or TRBD2 (6 bases each). V was shortened by 7 bases and J by 4 bases, with 10 bases between the two germline ends. Germline-derived CDR1 and CDR2 are MNHDT and YYDKIL. The CDR3 extends over 13 amino acids. This CDR3 reads CASTGGRTGQLYF. The sequenced part of the CDR3 DNA is TGTGCTAGCACCGGGGGCCGCACCGGGCAGCTCTAC.

Note on this clone: Gene names are the mouse ones. With the read ending 1 residue before the CDR3 end, the germline J gene is used to fill in that end. This chain joins TRBV5 and TRBJ2-3, with a weak D call TRBD1 (6 bases). The V and J ends lost 4 bases and 2 bases respectively, with 10 bases between them. CDR3 length: 14 amino acids. The germline CDR1 and CDR2 sequences are LGHNA and YNLKQL (reference sequence). The CDR3 bases that were read are TGTGCCAGCAGCCCCCACAGGGATGCAGAAACGCTGTAT. Translated: CASSPHRDAETLY. The full CDR3 protein reads CASSPHRDAETLYF.

This clone was detected only a few times. Germline and genes here are mouse. The read comes to an end 1 residue before the CDR3 does, leaving the germline J gene to fill in the end. This chain links TRBV3 with TRBJ1-3; D not resolved. This CDR3 has 14 amino acids. Trimming pared 1 base from V and 0 bases from J, leaving 4 bases between. CDR1 and CDR2 from the germline V gene are SNHLY and FYNGKV (reference sequence). The covered CDR3 bases are TGTGCCAGCAGCTTAGGAAATTCTGGAAATACGCTCTAT. This sequence encodes CASSLGNSGNTLY. The entire CDR3 protein is CASSLGNSGNTLYF. The variable domain in full, completed from reference TRBV3 and TRBJ1-3, reads GPKVLQIPSHQIIDMGQMVTLNCDPVSNHLYFYWYKQILGQQMEFLVNFYNGKVMEKSKLFKDQFSVERPDGSYFTLKIQPTALEDSAVYFCASSLGNSGNTLYFGEGSRLIVV.

Notes on this clone: Mouse germline and gene names are used. Read coverage stops 1 residue before the CDR3 terminus; the germline J gene supplies the remainder. The rearrangement links TRBV13-3 to TRBJ1-1; 10 nucleotides line up with TRBD1. The CDR3 runs 13 residues. Germline V gives CDR1 NNHDY, CDR2 SYVADS. J gave up 4 bases and V 5 bases, and 2 bases lay outside the gene matches. The CDR3 here is CASSRDRGTEVFF. The covered CDR3 bases are TGTGCCAGCAGCCGGGACAGGGGCACAGAAGTCTTC.

Of note for this clone: The genes are named according to mouse. With the read ending 1 residue before the CDR3 end, the germline J gene is used to fill in that end. The V gene is TRBV13-3, the J gene TRBJ2-1; the D gene is possibly TRBD2 (5 bases). V lost 3 bases to trimming and J lost 10 bases, with 11 bases between them. The CDR3 runs to 12 residues. Looked up from germline, CDR1 is NNHDY and CDR2 is SYVADS. CDR3 residues: CASSGTPREQFF. The sequenced part of the CDR3 DNA is TGTGCCAGCAGTGGGACTCCTCGGGAGCAGTTC.

With respect to this clone: The listed genes are named as in mouse. The read halts 1 residue ahead of the CDR3 end, with the missing end drawn from the germline J gene. The chain employs TRBV26 and TRBJ2-7; TRBD1 agrees at 7 bases. Germline CDR1 KGHPV, CDR2 FQNQEV (reference sequence). V lost 4 bases to trimming and J lost 8 bases; unmatched junction nucleotides: 2. The CDR3 length is 11 residues. The CDR3 loop reads CASSRQGQQYF. The sequenced CDR3 bases are TGTGCCAGCAGTCGACAGGGTCAACAGTAC.

About this clone itself: Each gene name is a mouse one. With the read ending 1 residue before the CDR3 end, the germline J gene is used to fill in that end. This chain uses TRBV26 with TRBJ1-2; TRBD1 matches 11 bases. V shed 5 bases, J shed 3 bases, and the junction held 2 bases outside the gene matches. The germline V gene encodes CDR1 KGHPV and CDR2 FQNQEV (reference sequence). The CDR3 covers 14 residues. CDR3 DNA (partial): TGTGCCAGCAGTAGGACAGGGGGCTACTCCGACTACACC. Residues: CASSRTGGYSDYT. The complete CDR3 protein is CASSRTGGYSDYTF. The full variable domain, with the rest looked up from reference TRBV26 and TRBJ1-2, is NSKVIQTPRYLVKGQGQKAKMRCIPEKGHPVVFWYQQNKNNEFKFLINFQNQEVLQQIDMTEKRFSAECPSNSPCSLEIQSSEAGDSALYLCASSRTGGYSDYTFGSGTRLLVI.

Of note for this clone: Genes and germline are mouse. The read halts 1 residue ahead of the CDR3 end, with the missing end drawn from the germline J gene. This chain uses TRBV3 with TRBJ2-5, with D perhaps TRBD2 (6 bases). Germline CDR1 reads SNHLY; CDR2 reads FYNGKV (reference sequence). This CDR3 has 14 amino acids. The ends were cut back, 6 bases at V and 0 bases at J, with 10 bases in the middle. The CDR3 bases that were read are TGTGCCAGCAGTCTGTGGGGGAACCAAGACACCCAGTAC. Its translation: CASSLWGNQDTQY. The entire CDR3 is CASSLWGNQDTQYF. Filled out from reference TRBV3 and TRBJ2-5, the complete variable domain reads GPKVLQIPSHQIIDMGQMVTLNCDPVSNHLYFYWYKQILGQQMEFLVNFYNGKVMEKSKLFKDQFSVERPDGSYFTLKIQPTALEDSAVYFCASSLWGNQDTQYFGPGTRLLVL.

For this clone: The genes are named according to mouse. The CDR3 is cut off 1 residue early in the read; its end comes from the germline J gene. V and J are TRBV26 and TRBJ2-7, with D tentatively TRBD2 (6 bases). The CDR3 covers 13 residues. In germline, CDR1 is KGHPV, CDR2 FQNQEV (reference sequence). Deletions cut 1 base from V and 4 bases from J, with 8 bases between. The sequenced CDR3 bases are TGTGCCAGCAGTCTGTTGGGGGTGTATGAACAGTAC. Protein: CASSLLGVYEQY. The CDR3, in full, reads CASSLLGVYEQYF.

For this clone: Germline and genes: mouse. Sequencing ends 1 residue short of the CDR3 end; the germline J gene provides the rest. The chain carries TRBV3 and TRBJ2-5; D uncertain. The germline V and J ends were trimmed by 3 bases and 2 bases, with 6 bases remaining between them. The germline gives CDR1 SNHLY, CDR2 FYNGKV (reference sequence). The CDR3 sequence is 13 residues long. The covered CDR3 bases are TGTGCCAGCAGCTTTTCCTCCCAAGACACCCAGTAC. Translating it yields CASSFSSQDTQY. The full CDR3 sequence reads CASSFSSQDTQYF. The full variable domain, rest sourced from reference TRBV3 and TRBJ2-5, is GPKVLQIPSHQIIDMGQMVTLNCDPVSNHLYFYWYKQILGQQMEFLVNFYNGKVMEKSKLFKDQFSVERPDGSYFTLKIQPTALEDSAVYFCASSFSSQDTQYFGPGTRLLVL.

Within the sample, this clone is large. Any gene name here is a mouse gene name. The CDR3 goes on 1 residue after the read ends, and that part is filled in from the germline J gene. The rearrangement links TRBV29 to TRBJ2-7; TRBD2 matches at 11 bases. The CDR3 is 12 residues long. The ends lost 10 bases at V and 4 bases at J; junction bases unmatched: 3. The germline V gene has CDR1 MSHET and CDR2 SYDVDS. The sequenced CDR3 bases are TGTGCTACCCGGGACTGGGGGTATGAACAGTAC. Its translation: CATRDWGYEQY. The entire CDR3 is CATRDWGYEQYF.

As to this clone: All gene names here are mouse names. The CDR3 end is not reached by the read, which stops 1 residue before it; the germline J gene fills it in. V and J are TRBV13-3 and TRBJ1-6; D call uncertain. TRBJ1-6 is reported as an ORF; its role is uncertain. Between the trimmed V and J ends, which lost 2 bases and 2 bases, there was a span of 2 bases. The V gene's germline CDR1 is NNHDY and CDR2 SYVADS. The CDR3 covers 13 residues. The sequenced part of the CDR3 DNA is TGTGCCAGCAGTGAACCCTATAATTCGCCCCTCTAC. It is translated as CASSEPYNSPLY. The full CDR3 sequence reads CASSEPYNSPLYF.

Concerning this clone: Here the gene names and germline are mouse. Coverage ceases 1 residue before the CDR3 finishes, and the germline J gene fills in the end. This chain connects TRBV13-1 to TRBJ2-4; the match to TRBD2 covers 9 bases. V gave up 0 bases and J gave up 0 bases; unmatched junction bases: 2. The CDR3 has 16 amino acids. The germline V gene encodes CDR1 NSHNY and CDR2 SYGAGN. The covered CDR3 bases are TGTGCCAGCAGTGATGCTGGGGGGGTTAGTCAAAACACCTTGTAC. This encodes CASSDAGGVSQNTLY. From start to end, the CDR3 is CASSDAGGVSQNTLYF.